This T cell receptor (beta chain) is from a study of early T cells in non-severe SARS-CoV-2 infection. Study-level information: Chains were unpaired, as sequencing was done on bulk RNA from unsorted whole blood.

This clonotype has a handful of counts. The CDR3 runs 17 residues. The ends lost 5 bases at V and 0 bases at J; junction bases unmatched: 7. Germline CDR1 reads SGHTA; CDR2 reads FQGNSA. TCRdb re-called the 5' RACE reads with MiXCR, one entry per CDR3 protein. The repertoire has tens of thousands of distinct CDR3 sequences, 6.6% of them found once; the top ten carry 2.5% to 3%. Sequenced sample: whole blood. This TCR derives from an adult who was a healthcare worker with PCR-confirmed SARS-CoV-2 infection or an uninfected control (not recorded which). The chain couples TRBV7-2 to TRBJ2-4, with 10 bases fitting TRBD1. CDR3 sequence (DNA): TGTGCCAGCAGCCCGGGACAGGGGAATCTAGCCAAAAACATTCAGTACTTC. It yields the protein CASSPGQGNLAKNIQYF. Full variable domain (remainder filled in from reference TRBV7-2 and TRBJ2-4): GAGVSQSPSNKVTEKGKDVELRCDPISGHTALYWYRQSLGQGLEFLIYFQGNSAPDKSGLPSDRFSAERTGGSVSTLTIQRTQQEDSAVYLCASSPGQGNLAKNIQYFGAGTRLSVL.